The 15 T cell receptor beta chains below were found in one sample sequenced in a study of blood T cell repertoires in COVID-19 (dated by TCRdb to the early 2020s). The receptor library was made with the immunoSEQ multiplex PCR assay. This immuneACCESS table, as held by TCRdb, lists in-frame sequences with V and J called but not all clones. Of the missing ones, under half trace to an unresolved V gene in checked studies; the others have no known cause. The sample table holds 150,000 to 200,000 clones, of which under 85% were seen once. The ten largest clones add up to 6% to 8.5% of the sample. Material: peripheral blood. These receptors came from a woman in her seventies with COVID-19, enrolled during active disease.

This rearrangement joins TRBV2 to TRBJ2-7, with 11 bases identical to TRBD2. The trim removed 5 bases at V and 6 bases at J, leaving 6 bases unmatched. The CDR3 loop spans 14 amino acids. Germline assignment: CDR1 SNHLY and CDR2 FYNNEI. In DNA, the CDR3 is TGTGCCAGCAGTCAGACTAGCGGGAAAGGCGAGCAGTACTTC. Translated, it gives CASSQTSGKGEQYF.

J is TRBJ1-2 and V is TRBV2; a possible D gene is TRBD1 (5 bases). V gave up 6 bases and J gave up 4 bases, with 12 bases separating them. Germline assignment: CDR1 SNHLY and CDR2 FYNNEI. The length of the CDR3 is 13 residues. The CDR3: CASSVRQFYGYTF. Written as DNA, the CDR3 is TGTGCCAGCAGCGTCCGACAGTTCTATGGCTACACCTTC.

The chain links TRBV10-3 to TRBJ2-3; tentatively, D is TRBD2 (6 bases). CDR1 ENHRY and CDR2 SYGVKD come from the germline V gene. V was cut by 2 bases and J by 6 bases, with 18 bases left in between. CDR3 length: 16 residues. The CDR3: CAISERGTALSDTQYF. In DNA form, the CDR3 reads TGTGCCATCAGTGAGCGGGGGACCGCACTTTCCGATACGCAGTATTTT.

J is TRBJ2-5 and V is TRBV29-1; 7 bases fit TRBD2. Germline assignment: CDR1 SQVTM and CDR2 ANQGSEA. This CDR3 contains 14 residues. J was trimmed by 1 base and V by 5 bases; bases with no gene match: 7. CDR3 amino acids: CSVLEGGSQETQYF. The CDR3 coding sequence is TGCAGCGTTTTAGAGGGAGGGAGCCAAGAGACCCAGTACTTC.

This sequence joins TRBV3-1 (or the pseudogene TRBV3-2) and TRBJ2-2; no clear D gene. Per the germline V gene, CDR1 is LGHDT and CDR2 is YNNKEL (reference sequence). The V and J ends lost 4 bases and 0 bases respectively, with 12 bases between them. The CDR3 contains 16 residues. CDR3 sequence (DNA): TGTGCCAGCAGCCCAAAGACACCGTCGAACACCGGGGAGCTGTTTTTT. It codes for CASSPKTPSNTGELFF.

V is TRBV5-1 and J is TRBJ2-1; 7 bases fit TRBD2. CDR3 length: 16 amino acids. Losses at the gene ends were 0 bases for V and 7 bases for J; bases not matched to a gene: 10. Germline CDR1 and CDR2: SGHRS and YFSETQ. The CDR3 protein is CASSLAGGEGRNEQFF. CDR3 in DNA: TGCGCCAGCAGCTTGGCAGGAGGGGAGGGCCGAAATGAGCAGTTCTTC.

The J gene is TRBJ2-3, the V gene TRBV27; 8 bases are shared with TRBD2. Germline lookup yields CDR1 MNHEY and CDR2 SMNVEV (reference sequence). CDR3 length: 16 residues. Trimming took 5 bases from V and 1 from J; bases not matched to a gene: 8. The CDR3 DNA sequence: TGTGCCAGCAGTCGGGGGGGTCACCGGGGCACAGATACGCAGTATTTT. Its translation is CASSRGGHRGTDTQYF.

The chain joins TRBV7-8 to TRBJ2-7, with D possibly matching TRBD1 (5 bases). Germline CDR1 is SGHVS and CDR2 is FQNEAQ. The CDR3 length is 13 residues. Between the trimmed V and J ends, which lost 5 bases and 9 bases, there was a span of 17 bases. The CDR3 DNA follows: TGTGCCAGCAGCGAAGACAGAAAGGCCGCGCAGTACTTC. Translated: CASSEDRKAAQYF.

The chain links TRBV28 to TRBJ1-1; 7 bases agree with TRBD1. J gave up 1 base and V 6 bases, and 8 bases lay outside the gene matches. This CDR3 is 15 amino acids long. Germline V lookup: CDR1 MDHEN, CDR2 SYDVKM. The CDR3 is CASRAGGLSNTEAFF. For the CDR3, the DNA is TGTGCCAGCAGGGCAGGGGGACTTTCGAACACTGAAGCTTTCTTT.

The chain joins TRBV2 to TRBJ2-7; 11 positions agree with TRBD1. The trim removed 5 bases at V and 6 bases at J, leaving 12 bases unmatched. Germline CDR1 is SNHLY and CDR2 is FYNNEI. The CDR3 is 16 residues long. Here the CDR3 reads CASSSVLEGQGGEQYF. CDR3 DNA: TGTGCCAGCAGTAGCGTTTTAGAGGGACAGGGGGGCGAGCAGTACTTC.

The chain uses TRBV7-2 and TRBJ2-2, with TRBD2 as a possible D gene (6 bases). Trimming took 4 bases from V and 4 from J, leaving 19 bases between them. The CDR3 totals 17 residues. Germline V gives CDR1 SGHTA, CDR2 FQGNSA. The CDR3 nucleotides read TGTGCCAGCAGCTCGAAAAGGGGCGGGACGGGCACCGGGGAGCTGTTTTTT. This translates into CASSSKRGGTGTGELFF.

The chain carries TRBV7-2 and TRBJ2-1; 10 bases are a match to TRBD2. The V segment lost 2 bases and the J segment 2 bases; nucleotides outside the gene matches: 9. Germline lookup yields CDR1 SGHTA and CDR2 FQGNSA. CDR3 length equals 18 residues. The CDR3 nucleotides are TGTGCCAGCAGCTTACAACTAGCGGGACAGGAGACCTACAATGAGCAGTTCTTC. It yields the protein CASSLQLAGQETYNEQFF.

The rearrangement joins TRBV7-6 to TRBJ2-1, with TRBD1 identical over 8 bases. Germline CDR1 is SGHVS and CDR2 is FNYEAQ. The CDR3 extends over 15 amino acids. V was clipped by 3 bases and J by 2 bases; unmatched bases: 3. The CDR3 is CASSLTGVTYNEQFF. The CDR3, as DNA: TGTGCCAGCAGCTTGACAGGGGTCACCTACAATGAGCAGTTCTTC.

This clone has only a few counts. This chain uses TRBV4-1 with TRBJ2-3; D gene uncertain. With 1 base removed from V and 2 bases from J, the gap between germline ends came to 13 bases. This CDR3 has 16 residues. Germline V CDR1 and CDR2: MGHRA, YSYEKL. This chain's CDR3 is CASSQVNLVVTDTQYF. The CDR3 DNA follows: TGCGCCAGCAGCCAAGTGAACCTAGTAGTCACAGATACGCAGTATTTT.

The J gene is TRBJ2-5, the V gene TRBV7-7, with D tentatively TRBD1 (6 bases). The V end was cut by 9 bases, the J end by 4 bases, with 18 bases between. Germline V lookup: CDR1 SSHAT, CDR2 FNYEAQ (reference sequence). There are 14 residues in the CDR3. CDR3 amino acids: CASSLAGRGETQYF. The CDR3 nucleotides are TGTGCCAGTTCTTTGGCTGGCAGGGGAGAGACCCAGTACTTC.